The 2 T cell receptor beta chains below all came from one sample that was sequenced in a study of early T cells in non-severe SARS-CoV-2 infection. TCRdb redid the calling of the 5' RACE reads with MiXCR, one entry per CDR3 protein. The table lists approximately 71,000 distinct CDR3 sequences, 9.5% to 15% of them singletons. The sequencing here drew on whole blood, taken at baseline. These receptors came from an adult who was a healthcare worker with PCR-confirmed SARS-CoV-2 infection or an uninfected control (not recorded which).

This clonotype was picked up a small number of times. The rearrangement uses TRBV20-1 and TRBJ2-1, with D tentatively TRBD1 (6 bases). V lost 5 bases and J lost 3, with 11 bases in between. CDR1 is DFQATT and CDR2 is SNEGSKA in the germline V gene (reference sequence). The CDR3 is 13 residues long. The CDR3 bases are TGCAGTGCTGACACAGGGATCTACAATGAGCAGTTCTTC. This gives the protein CSADTGIYNEQFF.

This sequence joins TRBV29-1 and TRBJ2-7; 10 bases line up with TRBD1. This CDR3 region has 13 residues. Looked up from germline, CDR1 is SQVTM and CDR2 is ANQGSEA. V lost 3 bases to trimming and J lost 6 bases; unmatched junction nucleotides: 5. The CDR3 region has the DNA TGCAGCGTTGAGAGGGACAGGGGATTCGAGCAGTACTTC. Translating gives CSVERDRGFEQYF.